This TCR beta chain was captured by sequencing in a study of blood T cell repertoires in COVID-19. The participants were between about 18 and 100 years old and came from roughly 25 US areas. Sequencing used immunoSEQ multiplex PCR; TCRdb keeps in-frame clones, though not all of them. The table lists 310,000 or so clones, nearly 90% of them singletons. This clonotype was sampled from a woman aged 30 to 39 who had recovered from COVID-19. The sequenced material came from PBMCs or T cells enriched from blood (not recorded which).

CDR3 sequence (DNA): TGTGCCAGCAGCTCGAGACGGGGGGATCAGCCCCAGCATTTT. This codes for CASSSRRGDQPQHF. This chain connects TRBV7-2 to TRBJ1-5; a weak D match, TRBD1 (5 bases). Germline V gene data show CDR1 as SGHTA and CDR2 as FQGNSA. V was shortened by 4 bases and J by 5 bases, with 12 bases between the two germline ends. CDR3 length: 14 residues.